The rows below give T cell receptor beta chains drawn from one sample of a study of cytomegalovirus exposure and HLA in healthy donors. Profiling relied on immunoSEQ multiplex PCR, and the TCRdb table lists in-frame clones only, not all of them. The sample records just under 150,000 clones, 80% to 85% being singletons. The sequencing sample was made of PBMCs. The receptors were gathered from a woman aged 30 to 39 in good health and CMV-seronegative. Both conserved end residues are part of each CDR3. The D gene is left open where the match is weak. Size values are once, few and many counts, or a class for expanded clones, and some rows have none.

-	TRBV7-2	-	TRBJ1-4	TGTGCCAGCAGCTCACTGGACAGATTTAATGAAAAACTGTTTTTT	CASSSLDRFNEKLFF
-	TRBV6-5	-	TRBJ2-7	TGTGCCAGCAGTTCCCAGCGGGACACCTACGAGCAGTACTTC	CASSSQRDTYEQYF
-	TRBV25-1	-	TRBJ1-5	TGTGCCAGCAGTGAACCTGGGGAGAATCAGCCCCAGCATTTT	CASSEPGENQPQHF
TRBD2	TRBV10-3	-	TRBJ2-7	TGTGCCATCACGTCTAGCGGGAGAGCCTACGAGCAGTACTTC	CAITSSGRAYEQYF
TRBD1	TRBV15	-	TRBJ2-7	TGTGCCACCAGCAAAGAGGCAACAGGGGTTTATTCCGACTCCTACGAGCAGTACTTC	CATSKEATGVYSDSYEQYF
TRBD1	TRBV19	-	TRBJ1-5	TGTGCCAGTAGTAACACTGACAGGGGATCAAATCAGCCCCAGCATTTT	CASSNTDRGSNQPQHF
-	TRBV27	few	TRBJ1-5	TGTGCCAGCAGTTCGGCAGGGGTGCATCAGCCCCAGCATTTT	CASSSAGVHQPQHF
-	TRBV4-3	-	TRBJ2-7	TGCGCCAGCAGCCAAGACCCGGGTCGGGAGCAGTACTTC	CASSQDPGREQYF
-	TRBV7-9	-	TRBJ2-6	TGTTCCAGCAGCTTAGTATTCCCTGGACTGCCCTCTGGGGCCAACGTCCTGACTTTC	CSSSLVFPGLPSGANVLTF
TRBD1	TRBV14	-	TRBJ1-4	TGTGCCAGCAGCCCAGAACAACACAGGGGTTATAATGAAAAACTGTTTTTT	CASSPEQHRGYNEKLFF
-	TRBV19	-	TRBJ2-3	TGTGCCAGTAGTCCCCGGGGGGCGTTCTCGACGCAGTATTTT	CASSPRGAFSTQYF
-	TRBV28	-	TRBJ2-1	TGTGCCAGCAGTCCCGGCGGGACAGAATATAATGAGCAGTTCTTC	CASSPGGTEYNEQFF
TRBD1	TRBV28	-	TRBJ1-2	TGTGCCAGCAGCCCCCCGGGACAGGGGTACGGCTACACCTTC	CASSPPGQGYGYTF
TRBD2	TRBV7-2	-	TRBJ2-3	TGTGCCAGCAGACGAAGCGGGGGCTTTAGCACAGATACGCAGTATTTT	CASRRSGGFSTDTQYF
TRBD2	TRBV7-2	few	TRBJ2-3	TGTGCCAGCAGCTTAGACGGTGATAGCGGGGCGTCAGATACGCAGTATTTT	CASSLDGDSGASDTQYF
-	TRBV4-2	-	TRBJ2-2	TGTGCCAGCAGCCAGCCCTTAGCGGCGGTGGCCGGGGAGCTGTTTTTT	CASSQPLAAVAGELFF
-	TRBV5-4	-	TRBJ2-1	TGTGCCAGCAGCTCCCCAGGGTTGCCCAATGAGCAGTTCTTC	CASSSPGLPNEQFF
TRBD1	TRBV7-3	once	TRBJ1-1	TGTGCCAGCAGGGATCCCGGGACAGGGGGGGGGACTGAAGCTTTCTTT	CASRDPGTGGGTEAFF
-	TRBV27	-	TRBJ1-5	TGTGCCAGGGGCTGCGGGTACCGAGGGAGTCAGCCCCAGCATTTT	CARGCGYRGSQPQHF
TRBD1	TRBV7-9	-	TRBJ1-5	TGTTCCAGCAGCTTCGGACAGGGACATCAGCCCCAGCATTTT	CSSSFGQGHQPQHF
TRBD1	TRBV2	-	TRBJ1-2	TGTGCCATACTAACCGGGACAGTAGCTAACTATGGCTACACCTTC	CAILTGTVANYGYTF
TRBD1	TRBV28	-	TRBJ1-2	TGTGCCAGCAGTTTGGGTCCCTGGGGTTCAGGGGGCAGGGGACGCTACACCTTC	CASSLGPWGSGGRGRYTF
-	TRBV9	-	TRBJ2-1	TGTGCCAGCAGCGTTGAACAGGCCCAGGTAACCGGTGAGCAGTTCTTC	CASSVEQAQVTGEQFF
-	TRBV5-1	-	TRBJ2-5	TGCGCCAGCAGCTTGGCCCAACAGGGAAACCAAGAGACCCAGTACTTC	CASSLAQQGNQETQYF
TRBD1	TRBV10-1	-	TRBJ1-2	TGCGCCAGCAGTGAACAGGGGAACTATGGCTACACCTTC	CASSEQGNYGYTF
TRBD2	TRBV28	-	TRBJ2-7	TGTGCCAGCAGTGGGACGGATCGACTAGCGGGTTACTACGAGCAGTACTTC	CASSGTDRLAGYYEQYF
TRBD1	TRBV28	-	TRBJ1-2	TGTGCCAGCAGTGTACAGGGGTATGGCTACACCTTC	CASSVQGYGYTF
-	TRBV7-7	-	TRBJ2-2	TGTGCCAGCAGCTTAGGGGCCGGGGACACCGGGGAGCTGTTTTTT	CASSLGAGDTGELFF
TRBD1	TRBV18	-	TRBJ2-5	TGTGCCAGCTCAGACGACAGGGGGGGCCAAGAGACCCAGTACTTC	CASSDDRGGQETQYF
-	TRBV7-2	-	TRBJ2-7	TGTGCCAGCAGCCCGCGGAGGGCCGGCGAGCAGTACTTC	CASSPRRAGEQYF
-	TRBV7-9	once	TRBJ2-1	TGTGCCAGCAGCTCTCTAGCCTACAATGAGCAGTTCTTC	CASSSLAYNEQFF
TRBD1	TRBV10-3	once	TRBJ1-3	TGTGCCATCAGCGAGGGACAGCCTGGAAACACCATATATTTT	CAISEGQPGNTIYF
-	TRBV6-5	-	TRBJ1-3	TGTGCCAGCAGTTCAGGGATCTCTGGAAACACCATATATTTT	CASSSGISGNTIYF
TRBD1	TRBV19	-	TRBJ2-7	TGTGCCAGTAGTATTGACAGGGTCGGATACGAGCAGTACTTC	CASSIDRVGYEQYF
TRBD1	TRBV5-6	few	TRBJ1-2	TGTGCCAGCAGCCTTATAGGGACAGATCTCCATGGCTACACCTTC	CASSLIGTDLHGYTF
-	TRBV5-1	once	TRBJ2-1	TGCGCCAGCAGCACCTGGACTGGAAACAATGAGCAGTTCTTC	CASSTWTGNNEQFF
-	TRBV25-1	-	TRBJ2-5	TGTGCCAGCAGTGAAGTGGCCGTCGAAGAGACCCAGTACTTC	CASSEVAVEETQYF
-	TRBV10-3	-	TRBJ1-2	TGTGCCATCAGTGAGGAGAACAGGGATGGCTACACCTTC	CAISEENRDGYTF
TRBD2	TRBV7-8	-	TRBJ2-3	TGTGCCAGCAGCGGTAGCCGGGAGGGATCTAGCACAGATACGCAGTATTTT	CASSGSREGSSTDTQYF
-	TRBV7-8	once	TRBJ1-4	TGTGCCAGCAGCTTAACAGGGAGTAATGAAAAACTGTTTTTT	CASSLTGSNEKLFF
-	TRBV7-2	-	TRBJ2-3	TGTGCCAGCACCCGAGTAGATACGCAGTATTTT	CASTRVDTQYF
-	TRBV28	-	TRBJ2-5	TGTGCCAGCAGTTCCCGACAGGTACAAGAGACCCAGTACTTC	CASSSRQVQETQYF
TRBD2	TRBV7-9	many	TRBJ2-2	TGTGCCAGCAGCCCAAGCGGGGGGGCCTACTCGTGGGAGCTGTTTTTT	CASSPSGGAYSWELFF
-	TRBV25-1	-	TRBJ2-3	TGTGCCAGCAGTGGGCTAGACCTCAGCACAGATACGCAGTATTTT	CASSGLDLSTDTQYF
-	TRBV4-3	-	TRBJ2-7	TGCGCCAGCAGCCAAAACCTTGGGCAGGGGAGCGACGAGCAGTACTTC	CASSQNLGQGSDEQYF
-	TRBV5-1	once	TRBJ2-1	TGCGCCAGCAGCTTGGGAACGGGAGAATACAATGAGCAGTTCTTC	CASSLGTGEYNEQFF
-	TRBV30	few	TRBJ1-1	TGTGCCTGGAGTGCTGCTTCGGCGAGGAGTGGCACTGAAGCTTTCTTT	CAWSAASARSGTEAFF
TRBD1	TRBV6-5	-	TRBJ1-1	TGTGCCAGCAGTCCCCCGGGACAGTACGCTGAAGCTTTCTTT	CASSPPGQYAEAFF
TRBD1	TRBV5-6	-	TRBJ1-2	TGTGCCAGCAGCCGGGACAGGCACCAACCAGCTAACTATGGCTACACCTTC	CASSRDRHQPANYGYTF